This T cell receptor (beta chain) was captured by sequencing in a study of cytomegalovirus exposure and HLA in healthy donors. This CDR3 comprises 15 residues. Germline-derived CDR1 and CDR2 are ENHRY and SYGVKD. V trimming: 5 bases; J trimming: 6 bases; junction bases outside the gene matches: 5. The study ran its PCR with 60 Vbeta and 13 Jbeta primers. Assay: immunoSEQ multiplex PCR; the TCRdb copy retains only in-frame clones and omits some. The data show 90,000 to 100,000 clones, around 67% seen once. Specimen: PBMCs. The chain joins TRBV10-3 to TRBJ2-2, with 11 bases matching TRBD2. This TCR derives from a man between 50 and 59 years old in good health and CMV-seronegative. The CDR3 sequence: CAISKTSGSAGELFF. The CDR3 nucleotides are TGTGCCATCAGTAAAACTAGCGGGAGCGCCGGGGAGCTGTTTTTT.